Detailed here is one TCR beta chain. Only in-frame clones appear in the TCRdb table, and some are missing; sequencing was by immunoSEQ multiplex PCR. The sample carries more than 2,500 clones, 20% to 25% recorded once. Documented treatment: randomized to nivolumab then ipilimumab (arm A) or the reverse (arm B). This entry is derived from a study of sequential checkpoint blockade in melanoma. Overall study context: TCRβ was sequenced from DNA of 91 pretreatment tumors. Matched biopsies came pretreatment and at week 13 for 20 to 25 patients.

The CDR3 loop spans 14 amino acids. Germline lookup yields CDR1 MNHGY and CDR2 SAAAGT. V shed 2 bases, J shed 5 bases, and the junction held 4 bases outside the gene matches. The V gene is TRBV6-8, the J gene TRBJ2-5, with 8 bases matching TRBD2. The specimen comprised tumor tissue (inferred from file names), sampled from a patient given nivolumab and ipilimumab in sequence. The TCR originated in a human patient with melanoma. Some clones in this sample may be carry-over from other donors' samples. The CDR3 region has the DNA TGTGCCAGCAGTTACGGCAGCGGGGGTGAGACCCAGTACTTC. Its protein product is CASSYGSGGETQYF.